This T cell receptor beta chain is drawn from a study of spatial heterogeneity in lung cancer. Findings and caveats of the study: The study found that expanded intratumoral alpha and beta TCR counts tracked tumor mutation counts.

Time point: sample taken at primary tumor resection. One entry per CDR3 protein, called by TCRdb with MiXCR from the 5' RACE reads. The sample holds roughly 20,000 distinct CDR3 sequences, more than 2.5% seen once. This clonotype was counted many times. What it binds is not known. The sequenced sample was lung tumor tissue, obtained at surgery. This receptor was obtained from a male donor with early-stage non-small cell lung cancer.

In nucleotides, the CDR3 is TGTGCCAGCAGCTTAGAAGGTGGAACAACACGCGAGCAGTACTTC. Translation gives CASSLEGGTTREQYF. The chain is built from TRBV7-2 and TRBJ2-7; D call uncertain. Between the trimmed V and J ends, which lost 1 base and 6 bases, there was a span of 16 bases. This CDR3 is built from 15 residues. CDR1 SGHTA and CDR2 FQGNSA come from the germline V gene.